This is a list of T cell receptor beta chains from one sample in a study of blood T cells in healthy people across ages. MiXCR, applied by TCRdb to the 5' RACE reads, yields one record per CDR3 protein. The sample carries about 800,000 distinct CDR3 sequences, around 25% recorded once. These same records also appear under a second study, on T cells of mothers and their children.

Material for sequencing was blood. All receptors derive from a boy between 10 and 17 years old in good health. The CDR3 runs from the conserved cysteine through the conserved F or W. A D gene is named only where the DNA matches it firmly. Clone size is shown for a subset of rows, as once, few, many or a class of expanded clone.

abundance: -; j_gene: TRBJ1-2; v_gene: TRBV5-1; d_gene: TRBD1; CDR3aa: CASSARQGEPYGYTF; CDR3nt: TGCGCCAGCAGCGCAAGACAGGGCGAACCTTATGGCTACACCTTC
abundance: -; j_gene: TRBJ1-1; v_gene: TRBV7-9; d_gene: -; CDR3aa: CASSPPGVSSLMNTEAFF; CDR3nt: TGTGCCAGCAGCCCACCTGGGGTCAGCTCACTTATGAACACTGAAGCTTTCTTT
abundance: -; j_gene: TRBJ1-5; v_gene: TRBV30; d_gene: -; CDR3aa: CAWSNEGGNQPQHF; CDR3nt: TGTGCCTGGAGTAACGAGGGGGGCAATCAGCCCCAGCATTTT
abundance: once; j_gene: TRBJ2-3; v_gene: TRBV2; d_gene: -; CDR3aa: CASIQGGTDTQYF; CDR3nt: TGTGCCAGTATACAGGGTGGCACAGATACGCAGTATTTT
abundance: -; j_gene: TRBJ1-1; v_gene: TRBV29-1; d_gene: -; CDR3aa: CSVRIVFEAFF; CDR3nt: TGCAGCGTTAGGATCGTGTTTGAAGCTTTCTTT
abundance: few; j_gene: TRBJ2-2; v_gene: TRBV20-1; d_gene: TRBD2; CDR3aa: CSARENRTRYTGELFF; CDR3nt: TGCAGTGCTAGAGAAAATCGGACTAGATACACCGGGGAGCTGTTTTTT
abundance: -; j_gene: TRBJ2-7; v_gene: TRBV28; d_gene: TRBD1; CDR3aa: CASSLPGTGLRDEQYF; CDR3nt: TGTGCCAGCAGTTTGCCCGGGACAGGCCTTAGGGACGAGCAGTACTTC
abundance: few; j_gene: TRBJ2-5; v_gene: TRBV7-9; d_gene: -; CDR3aa: CASSLVLGAEETQYF; CDR3nt: TGTGCCAGCAGCTTAGTTCTGGGGGCCGAAGAGACCCAGTACTTC
abundance: -; j_gene: TRBJ2-7; v_gene: TRBV6-1; d_gene: -; CDR3aa: CASSDGTFYEQYF; CDR3nt: TGTGCCAGCAGTGACGGGACCTTCTACGAGCAGTACTTC
abundance: few; j_gene: TRBJ2-3; v_gene: TRBV12-3/TRBV12-4; d_gene: TRBD2; CDR3aa: CASSLGDYADTQYF; CDR3nt: TGTGCCAGCAGTTTAGGGGACTATGCAGATACGCAGTATTTT
abundance: -; j_gene: TRBJ2-5; v_gene: TRBV14; d_gene: -; CDR3aa: CASSQDLTKMGETQYF; CDR3nt: TGTGCCAGCAGCCAAGACCTGACCAAAATGGGAGAGACCCAGTACTTC
abundance: -; j_gene: TRBJ1-2; v_gene: TRBV5-5; d_gene: -; CDR3aa: CASSTRPVWDGYTF; CDR3nt: TGTGCCAGCAGCACACGACCGGTGTGGGATGGCTACACCTTC
abundance: few; j_gene: TRBJ2-5; v_gene: TRBV7-9; d_gene: -; CDR3aa: CASSLSVDAQVYQETQYF; CDR3nt: TGTGCCAGCAGCTTATCCGTCGACGCACAGGTTTACCAAGAGACCCAGTACTTC
abundance: -; j_gene: TRBJ2-7; v_gene: TRBV6-2/TRBV6-3; d_gene: -; CDR3aa: CASSLRQEPYEQYF; CDR3nt: TGTGCCAGCAGCCTCCGACAGGAACCCTACGAGCAGTACTTC
abundance: -; j_gene: TRBJ2-3; v_gene: TRBV5-4; d_gene: TRBD2; CDR3aa: CASRRAGATDTQYF; CDR3nt: TGTGCCAGCAGACGAGCGGGGGCCACAGATACGCAGTATTTT
abundance: -; j_gene: TRBJ2-1; v_gene: TRBV20-1; d_gene: TRBD2; CDR3aa: CSARDLTGLGNEQFF; CDR3nt: TGCAGTGCTAGAGATCTGACGGGACTAGGCAATGAGCAGTTCTTC
abundance: -; j_gene: TRBJ2-2; v_gene: TRBV12-5; d_gene: -; CDR3aa: CASGLVLQGIGELFF; CDR3nt: TGTGCTAGTGGTTTGGTACTTCAGGGGATCGGGGAGCTGTTTTTT
abundance: -; j_gene: TRBJ2-7; v_gene: TRBV6-5; d_gene: TRBD2; CDR3aa: CASSYAAGTSGSYEQYF; CDR3nt: TGTGCCAGCAGTTACGCGGCCGGGACTAGCGGGAGCTACGAGCAGTACTTC
abundance: -; j_gene: TRBJ2-3; v_gene: TRBV7-3; d_gene: TRBD1; CDR3aa: CASSLRAISTGGRPDTQYF; CDR3nt: TGTGCCAGCAGCTTAAGGGCCATATCGACAGGGGGCCGCCCAGATACGCAGTATTTT
abundance: -; j_gene: TRBJ2-5; v_gene: TRBV15; d_gene: -; CDR3aa: CATSTSGERGETRYF; CDR3nt: TGTGCCACCAGCACGTCGGGGGAGCGCGGTGAGACCCGGTACTTC
abundance: -; j_gene: TRBJ2-7; v_gene: TRBV5-1; d_gene: -; CDR3aa: CASSLTSSAEQYF; CDR3nt: TGCGCCAGCAGCCTGACATCTAGCGCCGAGCAGTACTTC
abundance: -; j_gene: TRBJ2-1; v_gene: TRBV20-1; d_gene: -; CDR3aa: CGAQQPAREQFF; CDR3nt: TGCGGTGCTCAACAACCAGCCCGAGAGCAGTTCTTC
abundance: few; j_gene: TRBJ2-2; v_gene: TRBV29-1; d_gene: TRBD2; CDR3aa: CSVAGTPDGGAGELFF; CDR3nt: TGCAGCGTTGCCGGGACCCCCGACGGGGGGGCCGGGGAGCTGTTTTTT
abundance: few; j_gene: TRBJ2-3; v_gene: TRBV7-7; d_gene: -; CDR3aa: CASSLGAQTSPDTQYF; CDR3nt: TGTGCTAGCAGCTTAGGGGCCCAAACTAGCCCAGATACGCAGTATTTT
abundance: -; j_gene: TRBJ2-7; v_gene: TRBV4-1; d_gene: TRBD2; CDR3aa: CASSPTWGGYEQYF; CDR3nt: TGCGCCAGCAGCCCTACGTGGGGGGGCTACGAGCAGTACTTC
abundance: -; j_gene: TRBJ2-5; v_gene: TRBV25-1; d_gene: -; CDR3aa: CASSEPGRSRSKETQYF; CDR3nt: TGTGCCAGCAGTGAACCGGGGCGGTCTAGGTCGAAAGAGACCCAGTACTTC
abundance: few; j_gene: TRBJ2-5; v_gene: TRBV29-1; d_gene: -; CDR3aa: CSVTPVRDLLGETQYF; CDR3nt: TGCAGCGTTACCCCGGTGCGAGACCTCCTAGGAGAGACCCAGTACTTC
abundance: -; j_gene: TRBJ1-5; v_gene: TRBV9; d_gene: TRBD1; CDR3aa: CASSVTGQGWEPQHF; CDR3nt: TGTGCCAGCAGCGTTACGGGACAGGGTTGGGAGCCCCAGCATTTT
abundance: few; j_gene: TRBJ2-3; v_gene: TRBV5-6; d_gene: -; CDR3aa: CASSLGRTDSVFTDTQYF; CDR3nt: TGTGCCAGCAGCCTGGGGCGAACGGACAGCGTATTCACAGATACGCAGTATTTT
abundance: few; j_gene: TRBJ2-1; v_gene: TRBV2; d_gene: -; CDR3aa: CASSGGGAHNEQFF; CDR3nt: TGTGCCAGCAGTGGGGGCGGGGCCCACAATGAGCAGTTCTTC
abundance: -; j_gene: TRBJ2-5; v_gene: TRBV4-3; d_gene: TRBD1; CDR3aa: CASSQGRGQGQKETQYF; CDR3nt: TGCGCCAGCAGCCAAGGTCGCGGCCAGGGACAGAAAGAGACCCAGTACTTC
abundance: -; j_gene: TRBJ1-6; v_gene: TRBV4-1; d_gene: TRBD1; CDR3aa: CASSPETRTGTFNSPLHF; CDR3nt: TGCGCCAGCAGCCCGGAAACCAGGACAGGCACATTTAATTCACCCCTCCACTTT
abundance: -; j_gene: TRBJ2-3; v_gene: TRBV4-1; d_gene: -; CDR3aa: CASSQDGGDTGADTQYF; CDR3nt: TGCGCCAGCAGCCAGGACGGCGGGGACACGGGGGCAGATACGCAGTATTTT
abundance: -; j_gene: TRBJ2-5; v_gene: TRBV9; d_gene: TRBD2; CDR3aa: CASSMAGVLRETQYF; CDR3nt: TGTGCCAGTTCTATGGCGGGGGTATTGAGAGAGACCCAGTACTTC
abundance: -; j_gene: TRBJ2-5; v_gene: TRBV6-2/TRBV6-3; d_gene: TRBD1; CDR3aa: CASRRQGAWETQYF; CDR3nt: TGTGCCAGCAGGCGACAGGGGGCCTGGGAGACCCAGTACTTC